What follows are 2 T cell receptor beta chains derived from one specimen sequenced in a study of T cell changes during pregnancy in multiple sclerosis. The method was immunoSEQ multiplex PCR; TCRdb's version includes in-frame clones alone and lacks a portion of them. The top ten clones hold less than 3% of a sample with 60,000 to 65,000 clones, approximately 90% of them seen once. This material consisted of peripheral blood, taken in the second trimester of pregnancy. The receptors here all came from a female donor in good health, enrolled as a control in a pregnancy study.

This clone has only a few counts. The chain has TRBV28 and TRBJ2-7; D possibly corresponds to TRBD2 (5 bases). This CDR3 is 14 amino acids long. CDR1 is MDHEN and CDR2 is SYDVKM in the germline V gene. V gave up 4 bases and J gave up 3 bases, with 13 bases separating them. Here the CDR3 DNA reads TGTGCCAGCAGTTCGCCGAGCGGTATCTACGAGCAGTACTTC. Amino acid sequence: CASSSPSGIYEQYF.

This chain connects TRBV11-3 to TRBJ2-3; perhaps TRBD1 as D (6 bases). CDR1 is SGHNT and CDR2 is YENEEA in the germline V gene. V gave up 5 bases and J gave up 4 bases, with 19 bases separating them. The CDR3 extends over 16 amino acids. The CDR3 here is CASSGRDRPTADTQYF. The CDR3 nucleotides are TGTGCCAGCAGCGGAAGAGACAGGCCCACGGCAGATACGCAGTATTTT.